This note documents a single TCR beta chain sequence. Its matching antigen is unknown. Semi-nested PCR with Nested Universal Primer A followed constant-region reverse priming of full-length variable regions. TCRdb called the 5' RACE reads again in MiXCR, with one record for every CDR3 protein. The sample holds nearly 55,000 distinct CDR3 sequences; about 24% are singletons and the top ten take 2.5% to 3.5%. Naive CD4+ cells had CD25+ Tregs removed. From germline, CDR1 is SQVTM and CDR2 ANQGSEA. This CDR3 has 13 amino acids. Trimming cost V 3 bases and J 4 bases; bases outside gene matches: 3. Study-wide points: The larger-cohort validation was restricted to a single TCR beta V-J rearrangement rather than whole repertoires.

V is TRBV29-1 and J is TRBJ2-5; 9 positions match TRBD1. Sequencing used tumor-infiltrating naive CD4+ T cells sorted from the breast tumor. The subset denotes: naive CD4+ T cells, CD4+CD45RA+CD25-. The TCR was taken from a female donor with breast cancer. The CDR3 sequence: CSVDVTGGETQYF. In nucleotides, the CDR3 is TGCAGCGTTGACGTGACAGGGGGAGAGACCCAGTACTTC.